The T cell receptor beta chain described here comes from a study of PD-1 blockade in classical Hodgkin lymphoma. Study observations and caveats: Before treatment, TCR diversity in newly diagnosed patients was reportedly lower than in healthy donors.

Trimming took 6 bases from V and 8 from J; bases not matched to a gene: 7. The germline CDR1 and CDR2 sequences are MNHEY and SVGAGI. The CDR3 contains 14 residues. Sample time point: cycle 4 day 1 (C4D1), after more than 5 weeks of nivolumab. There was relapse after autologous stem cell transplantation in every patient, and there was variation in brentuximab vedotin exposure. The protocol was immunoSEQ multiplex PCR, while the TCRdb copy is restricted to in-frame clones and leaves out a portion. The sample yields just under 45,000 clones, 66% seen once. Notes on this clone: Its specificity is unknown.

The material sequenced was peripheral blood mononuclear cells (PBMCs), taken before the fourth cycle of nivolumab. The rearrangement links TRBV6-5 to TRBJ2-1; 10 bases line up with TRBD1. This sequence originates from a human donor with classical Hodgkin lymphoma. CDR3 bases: TGTGCCAGCAGCAGGACAGGGGGTCGTGATGAGCAGTTCTTC. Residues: CASSRTGGRDEQFF.